The rows below give T cell receptor beta chains drawn from one sample of a study of blood T cell repertoires in COVID-19. TCRdb's table, derived via immunoSEQ multiplex PCR, lists solely in-frame clones and lacks some. This table has roughly 160,000 clones, approximately 84% appearing once. The sample comprised peripheral blood. The receptors were gathered from a middle-aged man with acute or convalescent COVID-19. The CDR3 runs from the conserved cysteine through the conserved F or W. D genes are given only for firm matches. Size values are once, few and many counts, or a class for expanded clones, and some rows have none.

J | V | D | size | DNA | CDR3
TRBJ1-1 | TRBV15 | - | few | TGTGCCACCAGCAGAGATGAAGGGACAAGAGCTTTCTTT | CATSRDEGTRAFF
TRBJ1-1 | TRBV18 | TRBD1 | - | TGTGCCAGCTCGGCAGGACAGGGGACTGAAGCTTTCTTT | CASSAGQGTEAFF
TRBJ2-1 | TRBV24-1 | - | - | TGTGCCACCAGTGACCTGGACTCGAGTGAGCAGTTCTTC | CATSDLDSSEQFF
TRBJ2-7 | TRBV6-5 | - | - | TGTGCCAGCAGAACACAGGGCTCCTACGAGCAGTACTTC | CASRTQGSYEQYF
TRBJ2-7 | TRBV5-5 | TRBD1 | - | TGTGCCAGCAGCATAGGACAGGGACCTACCTACGAGCAGTACTTC | CASSIGQGPTYEQYF
TRBJ1-5 | TRBV27 | TRBD1 | - | TGTGCCAGCAGTCCTGGACAGGGGACGAGCAATCAGCCCCAGCATTTT | CASSPGQGTSNQPQHF
TRBJ1-6 | TRBV4-3 | TRBD1 | - | TGCGCCAGCAGCCAATTACCGGGACAGGACATTTCACCCCTCCACTTT | CASSQLPGQDISPLHF
TRBJ1-1 | TRBV5-1 | - | - | TGCGCCAGCAGCTCCAGGACAGACACTGAAGCTTTCTTT | CASSSRTDTEAFF
TRBJ2-1 | TRBV29-1 | - | - | TGCAGCGTGCAGGGGGGCAATGAGCAGTTCTTC | CSVQGGNEQFF
TRBJ1-2 | TRBV6-6 | - | once | TGTGCCAGCAGTTACGGACAGAGAAACTATGGCTACACCTTC | CASSYGQRNYGYTF
TRBJ2-2 | TRBV5-4 | TRBD2 | - | TGTGCCAGCAGCCTGGGACTATCCTACACCGGGGAGCTGTTTTTT | CASSLGLSYTGELFF
TRBJ2-1 | TRBV5-1 | - | - | TGCGCCAGCAGTATCGGGACACCCTACAATGAGCAGTTCTTC | CASSIGTPYNEQFF
TRBJ2-1 | TRBV6-2/TRBV6-3 | TRBD2 | - | TGTGCCAGCAGTCTCCAACTAGCGGGGAGGTACAATGAGCAGTTCTTC | CASSLQLAGRYNEQFF
TRBJ2-7 | TRBV4-2 | TRBD2 | - | TGTGCCAGCAGCCAAGGGGCCGGCGGGGGGAGCTCCTACGAGCAGTACTTC | CASSQGAGGGSSYEQYF
TRBJ1-5 | TRBV28 | TRBD1 | - | TGTGCCAGCAGGACCACAGGGGTGGTCAATCAGCCCCAGCATTTT | CASRTTGVVNQPQHF
TRBJ2-5 | TRBV5-4 | TRBD2 | - | TGTGCCAGCACCCCGGGACTAGCGGGGGGCGGGTACCAAGAGACCCAGTACTTC | CASTPGLAGGGYQETQYF
TRBJ1-4 | TRBV18 | - | - | TGTGCCAGCTCACCACAGGCAGGTGGTTCAACTAATGAAAAACTGTTTTTT | CASSPQAGGSTNEKLFF
TRBJ1-2 | TRBV18 | - | - | TGTGCCAGCTCACCAGACAGGAACTATGGCTACACCTTC | CASSPDRNYGYTF
TRBJ1-1 | TRBV3-1/TRBV3-2 | - | - | TGTGCCAGCAGCCAAGGCCCTATCCCAGGGCTTGAAGCTTTCTTT | CASSQGPIPGLEAFF
TRBJ1-4 | TRBV7-2 | TRBD1 | once | TGTGCCAGCAGCCCAAACAGGGGCACTAATGAAAAACTGTTTTTT | CASSPNRGTNEKLFF
TRBJ2-3 | TRBV5-1 | - | - | TGCGCCAGCAGCTTGGGTGTAGGCTCAGGGGTGGATACGCAGTATTTT | CASSLGVGSGVDTQYF
TRBJ1-1 | TRBV7-9 | - | few | TGTGCCAGCAGCTTAGCCGGGCAGGGATCAAGCACTGAAGCTTTCTTT | CASSLAGQGSSTEAFF
TRBJ1-6 | TRBV10-3 | - | - | TGTGCCATCAGTGAAGGCGGGCCCCGAGGGTCACCCCTCCACTTT | CAISEGGPRGSPLHF
TRBJ2-7 | TRBV10-3 | - | - | TGTGCCATCAGTGATCTAACAGGGTTCCAGTACTTC | CAISDLTGFQYF
TRBJ1-5 | TRBV7-9 | - | - | TGTGCCAGCAGCTTTGATCAGGCTGGCAATCAGCCCCAGCATTTT | CASSFDQAGNQPQHF
TRBJ2-1 | TRBV5-6 | - | - | TGTGCCAGCAGCTTGAGGGGATCGGGCTACAATGAGCAGTTCTTC | CASSLRGSGYNEQFF
TRBJ1-1 | TRBV10-3 | - | - | TGTGCCATCAGAGGGGGACTGAACACTGAAGCTTTCTTT | CAIRGGLNTEAFF
TRBJ2-3 | TRBV5-5 | - | - | TGTGCCAGCAGCTTGTCGCCAGGGATTAGAAATACGCAGTATTTT | CASSLSPGIRNTQYF
TRBJ1-1 | TRBV9 | - | - | TGTGCCAGCAGCGCAGGGAATTCAGCGAACACTGAAGCTTTCTTT | CASSAGNSANTEAFF